Below, 6 T cell receptor beta chains from the same sample are listed, as sequenced in a study of T cells in Graves' hyperthyroidism and ophthalmopathy. Regions amplified from RNA transcripts were the TCR beta CDR3 regions. The study used the HTBI primer set for a first-round RT-PCR of the TCR CDR3. Using its own MiXCR run on the multiplex PCR reads, TCRdb lists one record per CDR3 protein. The repertoire includes around 400,000 distinct CDR3 sequences, 25% of them detected once, and around 67% sits in the top ten. Sequenced sample: blood. These receptors came from a man aged 50 or older with Graves' hyperthyroidism.

This sequence joins TRBV5-1 and TRBJ2-7, with D unclear. The CDR3 consists of 14 residues. V was trimmed by 0 bases and J by 2 bases, leaving 9 bases between them. Germline V gene data show CDR1 as SGHRS and CDR2 as YFSETQ. DNA for the CDR3: TGCGCCAGCAGCTTGGCAGAAGAAACCTACGAGCAGTACTTC. Protein product: CASSLAEETYEQYF. Together with reference TRBV5-1 and TRBJ2-7, the CDR3 gives the full variable domain: KAGVTQTPRYLIKTRGQQVTLSCSPISGHRSVSWYQQTPGQGLQFLFEYFSETQRNKGNFPGRFSGRQFSNSRSEMNVSTLELGDSALYLCASSLAEETYEQYFGPGTRLTVT.

The CDR3 DNA reads TGTGCCAGCTCCTCACAGGCCCGTGGGGACTATGGCTACACCTTC. Translating gives CASSSQARGDYGYTF. V gene TRBV18 combines with J gene TRBJ1-2; possible D gene TRBD1, 5 bases. The germline CDR1 and CDR2 sequences are KGHSH and LQKENI. This CDR3 contains 15 residues. Trimming shortened V by 6 bases and J by 3 bases, and 17 bases separated the two germline ends.

This clonotype was seen repeatedly, ten times or more. The junction shows a germline mismatch at one end, possibly a read error. This chain joins TRBV5-1 and TRBJ1-4, with D perhaps matching TRBD1 (5 bases). CDR3 length: 14 amino acids. Germline CDR1 is SGHRS and CDR2 is YFSETQ. Here the CDR3 reads CASSLGATNEKLFF. In nucleotides, the CDR3 is TGTGCCAGCAGCTTGGGGGCAACTAATGAAAAACTGTTTTTT.

V gene TRBV6-1 combines with J gene TRBJ2-7, with TRBD2 identical over 7 bases. Germline CDR1 is MNHNS and CDR2 is SASEGT. The CDR3 has 12 residues. The J segment lost 6 bases and the V segment lost 5 bases, leaving 4 bases of the junction unmatched. CDR3 sequence reads: CASSKGTTEQYF. The CDR3 bases are TGTGCCAGCAGTAAGGGGACTACCGAGCAGTACTTC.

The gene calls are TRBV24-1 and TRBJ2-1, with TRBD1 identical over 9 bases. Germline CDR1 reads KGHDR; CDR2 reads SFDVKD. V lost 6 bases to trimming and J lost 9 bases; unmatched junction nucleotides: 2. The CDR3 loop spans 12 amino acids. The chain's CDR3 is CATSTGGLEQFF. For the CDR3, the DNA is TGTGCCACCAGTACAGGGGGCCTTGAGCAGTTCTTC.

This clonotype was seen just once. The V gene is TRBV11-2, the J gene TRBJ2-1, with D perhaps TRBD1 (6 bases). V shed 4 bases and J shed 5 bases, with 21 bases lying between them. Germline V gene lookup returns CDR1 SGHAT and CDR2 FQNNGV. The CDR3 consists of 17 residues. The CDR3 nucleotides read TGTGCCAGCAGCTCTACACTAATAGGACAGATACACAATGAGCAGTTCTTC. This encodes CASSSTLIGQIHNEQFF.